This TCR beta chain was captured in a study of CD8+ T cells in alopecia areata. Specified treatment: oral pan-JAK inhibitor, 5-10 mg twice daily. Extracted RNA was reverse transcribed, and the resulting cDNA served as sequencing template. The repertoire was sequenced with immunoSEQ multiplex PCR; TCRdb's copy has only in-frame clones and lacks some. Altogether hundreds of thousands of clones are present, approximately 60% being singletons, with the ten largest covering about 0.88%. V lost 6 bases to trimming and J lost 0 bases, with 20 bases between them. Germline V gene sequence: CDR1 SEHNR, CDR2 FQNEAQ (reference sequence). This CDR3 spans 17 amino acids. This clone was detected only once.

The receptor's source is a human donor with alopecia areata. The V call is TRBV7-9, the J call TRBJ1-2, with no clear D. Material: CD4+ T cells sorted from blood, obtained at week 52, from a patient treated with tofacitinib. CDR3 nucleotides: TGTGCCAGCAGTAAAAACCTGGAGGCGGGAACTAACTATGGCTACACCTTC. It is translated as CASSKNLEAGTNYGYTF. The complete variable domain, with remaining parts taken from reference TRBV7-9 and TRBJ1-2, reads DTGVSQNPRHKITKRGQNVTFRCDPISEHNRLYWYRQTLGQGPEFLTYFQNEAQLEKSRLLSDRFSAERPKGSFSTLEIQRTEQGDSAMYLCASSKNLEAGTNYGYTFGSGTRLTVV.